This TCR beta chain was retrieved from a study of human T cells and chemical hapten exposure. Study overall: Donors were sensitized with 2% DPC on the upper inner arm.

This clonotype was recorded a few times. The CDR3 extends over 14 amino acids. The germline CDR1 and CDR2 sequences are SQVTM and ANQGSEA. V was clipped by 5 bases and J by 0 bases, with 11 bases between them. Time point: patch test 1, 2 weeks after DPC sensitization. Documented treatment: therapeutic diphenylcyclopropenone sensitization with weekly scalp DPC. Investigators collected blood before applying each patch test. Extraction yielded total RNA from whole blood (unfractionated). The library gave individual cDNA molecules unique molecular identifiers. Via MiXCR, TCRdb re-called the RACE reads, giving one row per CDR3 protein. The top ten clones hold about 1.6% of a sample with over 75,000 distinct CDR3 sequences, roughly 7.1% of them seen once.

V is TRBV29-1 and J is TRBJ1-3, with D uncertain. This TCR came from a woman aged 30 to 39 with alopecia areata. Some clones in this sample may be carry-over from other donors' samples. The input for sequencing was whole blood, taken in connection with sensitization to the hapten diphenylcyclopropenone (DPC). The CDR3 coding sequence is TGCAGCGTTACAGAGCAGGACTCTGGAAACACCATATATTTT. Protein sequence: CSVTEQDSGNTIYF.